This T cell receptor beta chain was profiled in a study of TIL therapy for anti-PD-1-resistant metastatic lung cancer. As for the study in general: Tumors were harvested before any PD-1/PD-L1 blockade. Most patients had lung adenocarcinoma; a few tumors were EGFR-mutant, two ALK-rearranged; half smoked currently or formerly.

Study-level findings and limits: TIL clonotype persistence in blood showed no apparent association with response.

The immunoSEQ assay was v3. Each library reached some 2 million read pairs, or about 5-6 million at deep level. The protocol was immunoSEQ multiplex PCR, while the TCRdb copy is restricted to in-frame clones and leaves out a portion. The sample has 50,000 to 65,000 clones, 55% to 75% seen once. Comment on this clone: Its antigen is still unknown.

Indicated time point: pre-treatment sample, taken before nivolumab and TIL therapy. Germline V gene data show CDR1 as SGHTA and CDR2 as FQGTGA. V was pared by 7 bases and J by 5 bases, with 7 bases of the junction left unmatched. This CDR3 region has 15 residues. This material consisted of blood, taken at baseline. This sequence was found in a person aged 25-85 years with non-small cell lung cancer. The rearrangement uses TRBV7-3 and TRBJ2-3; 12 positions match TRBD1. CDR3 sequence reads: CASTCRDRGRDTQYF. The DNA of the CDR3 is TGTGCCAGCACCTGCCGGGACAGGGGGCGAGATACGCAGTATTTT.